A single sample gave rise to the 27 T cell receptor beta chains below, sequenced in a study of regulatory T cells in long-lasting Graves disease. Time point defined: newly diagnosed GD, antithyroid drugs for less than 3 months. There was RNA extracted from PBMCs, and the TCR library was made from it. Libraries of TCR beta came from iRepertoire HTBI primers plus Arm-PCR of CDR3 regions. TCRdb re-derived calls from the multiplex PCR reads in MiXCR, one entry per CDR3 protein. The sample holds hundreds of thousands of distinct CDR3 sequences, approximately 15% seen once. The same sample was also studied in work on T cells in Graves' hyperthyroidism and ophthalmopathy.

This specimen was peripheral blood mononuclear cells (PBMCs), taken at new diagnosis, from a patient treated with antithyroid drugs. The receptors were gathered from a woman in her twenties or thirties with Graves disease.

CDR3 nucleotides: TGTGCCAGTAGTATGATCCCAGTTAATCAGCCCCAGCATTTT. Its protein is CASSMIPVNQPQHF. This chain joins TRBV19 and TRBJ1-5; D gene uncertain. CDR1 is LNHDA and CDR2 is SQIVND in the germline V gene (reference sequence). V dropped 3 bases and J dropped 4 bases, with 10 bases sitting between them. The CDR3 is 14 residues long.

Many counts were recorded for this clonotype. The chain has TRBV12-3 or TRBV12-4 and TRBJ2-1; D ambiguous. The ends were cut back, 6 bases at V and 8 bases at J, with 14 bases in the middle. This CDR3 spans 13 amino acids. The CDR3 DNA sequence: TGTGCCAGCAGCTCGTTTGGCCCCTATGAGCAGTTCTTC. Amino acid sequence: CASSSFGPYEQFF.

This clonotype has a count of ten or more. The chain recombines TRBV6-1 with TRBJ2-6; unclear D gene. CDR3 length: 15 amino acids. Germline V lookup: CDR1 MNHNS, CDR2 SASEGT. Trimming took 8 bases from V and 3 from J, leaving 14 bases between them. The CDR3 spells CASLLIIYGANVLTF. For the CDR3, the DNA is TGTGCCAGCCTTCTAATTATCTATGGGGCCAACGTCCTGACTTTC.

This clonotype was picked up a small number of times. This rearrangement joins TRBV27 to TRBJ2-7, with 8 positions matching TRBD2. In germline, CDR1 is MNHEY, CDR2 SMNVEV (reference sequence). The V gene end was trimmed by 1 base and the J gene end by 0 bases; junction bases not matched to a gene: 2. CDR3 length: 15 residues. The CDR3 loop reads CASSLYGGASYEQYF. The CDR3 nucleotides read TGTGCCAGCAGTTTATACGGGGGGGCCTCCTACGAGCAGTACTTC.

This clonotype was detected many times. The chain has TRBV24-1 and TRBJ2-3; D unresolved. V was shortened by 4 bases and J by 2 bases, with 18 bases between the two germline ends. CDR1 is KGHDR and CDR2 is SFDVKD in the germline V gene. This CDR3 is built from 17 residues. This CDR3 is CATSDGRFVSSTDTQYF. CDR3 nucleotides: TGTGCCACCAGTGACGGCAGATTCGTGTCGTCCACAGATACGCAGTATTTT.

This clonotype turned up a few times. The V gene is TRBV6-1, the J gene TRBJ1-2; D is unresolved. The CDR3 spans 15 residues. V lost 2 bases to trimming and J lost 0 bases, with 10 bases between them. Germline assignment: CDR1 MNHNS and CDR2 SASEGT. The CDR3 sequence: CASSELRTANYGYTF. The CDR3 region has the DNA TGTGCCAGCAGTGAACTGAGGACTGCTAACTATGGCTACACCTTC.

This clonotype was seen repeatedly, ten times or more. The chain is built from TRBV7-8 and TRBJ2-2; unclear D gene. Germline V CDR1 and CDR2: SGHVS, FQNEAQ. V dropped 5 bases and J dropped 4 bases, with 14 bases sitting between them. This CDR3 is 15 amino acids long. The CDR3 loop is CASSPVGLSTGELFF. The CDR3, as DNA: TGTGCCAGCAGCCCCGTTGGTTTGAGCACCGGGGAGCTGTTTTTT.

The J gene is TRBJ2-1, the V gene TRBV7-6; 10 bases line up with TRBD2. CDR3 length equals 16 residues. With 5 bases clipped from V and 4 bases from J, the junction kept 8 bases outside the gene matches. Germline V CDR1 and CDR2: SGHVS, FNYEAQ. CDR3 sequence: CASSPQQAGGYNEQFF. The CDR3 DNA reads TGTGCCAGCAGCCCACAACAAGCGGGAGGGTACAATGAGCAGTTCTTC. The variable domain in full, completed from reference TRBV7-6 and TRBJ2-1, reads GAGVSQSPRYKVTKRGQDVALRCDPISGHVSLYWYRQALGQGPEFLTYFNYEAQQDKSGLPNDRFSAERPEGSISTLTIQRTEQRDSAMYRCASSPQQAGGYNEQFFGPGTRLTVL.

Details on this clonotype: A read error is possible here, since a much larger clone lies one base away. The CDR3 DNA reads as TGTGCCGGCAGTTTATCCCCGGGACAGGGTGTTCAGCCCCAGCATTTT. The encoded protein is CAGSLSPGQGVQPQHF. The chain carries TRBV12-3 or TRBV12-4 and TRBJ1-5; 9 nucleotides match TRBD1. This CDR3 is built from 16 residues.

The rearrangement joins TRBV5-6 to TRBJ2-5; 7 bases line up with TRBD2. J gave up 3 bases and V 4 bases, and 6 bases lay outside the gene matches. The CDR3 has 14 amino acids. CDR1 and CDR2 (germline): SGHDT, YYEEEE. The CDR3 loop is CASSPGGGEETQYF. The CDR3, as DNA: TGTGCCAGCAGCCCGGGAGGTGGGGAAGAGACCCAGTACTTC.

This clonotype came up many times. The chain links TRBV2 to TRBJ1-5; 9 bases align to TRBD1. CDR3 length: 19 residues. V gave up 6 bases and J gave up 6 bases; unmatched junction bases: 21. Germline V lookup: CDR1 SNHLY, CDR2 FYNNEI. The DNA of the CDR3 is TGTGCCAGCAGCGAGGGACAGGGTTTAGCTCTGACTGCTTTTCAGCCCCAGCATTTT. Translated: CASSEGQGLALTAFQPQHF. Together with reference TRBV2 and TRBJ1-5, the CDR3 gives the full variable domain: EPEVTQTPSHQVTQMGQEVILRCVPISNHLYFYWYRQILGQKVEFLVSFYNNEISEKSEIFDDQFSVERPDGSNFTLKIRSTKLEDSAMYFCASSEGQGLALTAFQPQHFGDGTRLSIL.

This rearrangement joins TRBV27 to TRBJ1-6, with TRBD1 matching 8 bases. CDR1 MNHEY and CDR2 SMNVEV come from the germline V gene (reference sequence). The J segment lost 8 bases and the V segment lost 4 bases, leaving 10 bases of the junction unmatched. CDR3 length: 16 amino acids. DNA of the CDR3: TGTGCCAGCAGTTATATTGGGGACAGGCCTTATTCACCCCTCCACTTT. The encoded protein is CASSYIGDRPYSPLHF.

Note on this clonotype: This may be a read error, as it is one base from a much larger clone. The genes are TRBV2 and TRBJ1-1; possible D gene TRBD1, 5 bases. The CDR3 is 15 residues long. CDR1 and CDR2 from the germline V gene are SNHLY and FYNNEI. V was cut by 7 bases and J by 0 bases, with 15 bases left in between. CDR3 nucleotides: TGTGCCAGCATTCGGGGGGTATTGTTGAACACTGAAGCTTTCTTT. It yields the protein CASIRGVLLNTEAFF.

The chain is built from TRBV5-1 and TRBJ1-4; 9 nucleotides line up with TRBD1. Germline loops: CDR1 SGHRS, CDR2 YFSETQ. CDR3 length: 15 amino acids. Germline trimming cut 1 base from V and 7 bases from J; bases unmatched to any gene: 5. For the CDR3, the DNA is TGCGCCAGCAGCTTGCAGGGACAGGGCTTTGAAAAACTGTTTTTT. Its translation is CASSLQGQGFEKLFF.

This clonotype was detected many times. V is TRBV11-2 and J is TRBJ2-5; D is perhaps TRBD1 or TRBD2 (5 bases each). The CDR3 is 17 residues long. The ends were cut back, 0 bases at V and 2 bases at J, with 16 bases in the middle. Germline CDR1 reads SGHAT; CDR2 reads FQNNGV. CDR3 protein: CASSLDETGTMQETQYF. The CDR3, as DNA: TGTGCCAGCAGCTTAGATGAAACCGGGACGATGCAAGAGACCCAGTACTTC.

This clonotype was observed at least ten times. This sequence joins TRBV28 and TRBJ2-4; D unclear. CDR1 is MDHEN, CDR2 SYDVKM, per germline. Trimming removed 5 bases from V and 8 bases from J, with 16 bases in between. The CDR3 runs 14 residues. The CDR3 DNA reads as TGTGCCAGCAGTCCCCCTCCCCCGGTTCACATTCAGTACTTC. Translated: CASSPPPPVHIQYF. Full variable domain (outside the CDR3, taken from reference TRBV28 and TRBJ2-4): DVKVTQSSRYLVKRTGEKVFLECVQDMDHENMFWYRQDPGLGLRLIYFSYDVKMKEKGDIPEGYSVSREKKERFSLILESASTNQTSMYLCASSPPPPVHIQYFGAGTRLSVL.

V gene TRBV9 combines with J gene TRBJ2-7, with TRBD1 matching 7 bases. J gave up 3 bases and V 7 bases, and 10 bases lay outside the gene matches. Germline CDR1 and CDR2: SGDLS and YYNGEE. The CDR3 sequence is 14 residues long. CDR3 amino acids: CASGPNRDSYEQYF. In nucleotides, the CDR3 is TGTGCCAGCGGCCCCAACCGGGACAGCTACGAGCAGTACTTC.

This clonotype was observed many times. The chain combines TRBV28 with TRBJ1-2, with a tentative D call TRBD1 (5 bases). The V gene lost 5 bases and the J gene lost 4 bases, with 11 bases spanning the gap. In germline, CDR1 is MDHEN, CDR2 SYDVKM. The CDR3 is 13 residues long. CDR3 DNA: TGTGCCAGCAGTGGGGGGGGTGGCTATGGCTACACCTTC. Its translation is CASSGGGGYGYTF.

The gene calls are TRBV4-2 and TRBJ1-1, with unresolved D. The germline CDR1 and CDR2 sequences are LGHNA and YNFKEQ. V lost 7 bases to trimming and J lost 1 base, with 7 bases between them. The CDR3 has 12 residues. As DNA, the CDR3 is TGTGCCAGCATAGCGGGGAACACTGAAGCTTTCTTT. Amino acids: CASIAGNTEAFF.

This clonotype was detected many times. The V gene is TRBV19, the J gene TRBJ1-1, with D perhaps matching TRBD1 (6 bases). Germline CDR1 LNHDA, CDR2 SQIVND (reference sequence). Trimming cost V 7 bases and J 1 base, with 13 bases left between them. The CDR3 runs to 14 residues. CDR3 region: CASTPGQRNTEAFF. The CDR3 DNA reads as TGTGCCAGTACCCCCGGACAGAGGAACACTGAAGCTTTCTTT.

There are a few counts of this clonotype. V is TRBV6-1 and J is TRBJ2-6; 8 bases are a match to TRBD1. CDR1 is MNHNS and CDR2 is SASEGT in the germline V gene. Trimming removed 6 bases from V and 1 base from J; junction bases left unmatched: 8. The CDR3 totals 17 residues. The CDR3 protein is CASRPTQGASGANVLTF. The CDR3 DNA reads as TGTGCCAGCAGGCCTACCCAGGGGGCATCTGGGGCCAACGTCCTGACTTTC.

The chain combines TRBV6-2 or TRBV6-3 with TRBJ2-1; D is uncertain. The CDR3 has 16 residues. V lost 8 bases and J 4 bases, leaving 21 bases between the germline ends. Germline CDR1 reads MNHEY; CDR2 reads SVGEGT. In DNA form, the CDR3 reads TGTGCCAGCGTAGAAGGTTGGCGTAGGGTGTACAATGAGCAGTTCTTC. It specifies CASVEGWRRVYNEQFF.

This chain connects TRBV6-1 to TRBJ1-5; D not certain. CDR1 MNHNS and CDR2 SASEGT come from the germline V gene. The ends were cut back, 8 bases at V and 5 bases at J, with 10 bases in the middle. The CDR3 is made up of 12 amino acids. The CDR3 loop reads CASRSLDQPQHF. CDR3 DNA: TGTGCCAGCCGATCTTTAGATCAGCCCCAGCATTTT.

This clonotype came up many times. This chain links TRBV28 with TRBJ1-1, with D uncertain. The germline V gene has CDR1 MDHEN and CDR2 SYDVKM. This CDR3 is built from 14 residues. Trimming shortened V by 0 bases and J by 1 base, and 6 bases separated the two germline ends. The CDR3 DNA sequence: TGTGCCAGCAGTTTATGGTCCCAGAACACTGAAGCTTTCTTT. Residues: CASSLWSQNTEAFF.

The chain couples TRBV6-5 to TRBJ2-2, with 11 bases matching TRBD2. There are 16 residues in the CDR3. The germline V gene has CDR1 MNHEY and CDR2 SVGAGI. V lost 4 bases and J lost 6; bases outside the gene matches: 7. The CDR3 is CASSWGTSGRSGELFF. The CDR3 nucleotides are TGTGCCAGCAGTTGGGGGACTAGCGGTCGGTCCGGGGAGCTGTTTTTT.

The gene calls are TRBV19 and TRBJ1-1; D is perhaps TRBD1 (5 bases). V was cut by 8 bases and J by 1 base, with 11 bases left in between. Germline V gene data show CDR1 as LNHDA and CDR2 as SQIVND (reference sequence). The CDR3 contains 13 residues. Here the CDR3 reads CASVREANTEAFF. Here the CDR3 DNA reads TGTGCCAGTGTCAGGGAGGCGAACACTGAAGCTTTCTTT.

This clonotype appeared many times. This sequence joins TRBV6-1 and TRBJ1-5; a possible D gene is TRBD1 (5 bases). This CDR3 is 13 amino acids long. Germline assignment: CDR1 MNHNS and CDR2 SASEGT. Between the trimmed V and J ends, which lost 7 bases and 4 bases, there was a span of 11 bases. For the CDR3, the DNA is TGTGCCAGCATAAAGGGGTCGAATCAGCCCCAGCATTTT. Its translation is CASIKGSNQPQHF.